The entry below gives a single T cell receptor (beta chain) sequence along with its context. The V and J ends lost 10 bases and 4 bases respectively, with 12 bases between them. CDR3 length equals 12 residues. The germline CDR1 and CDR2 sequences are SGHNT and YYREEE (reference sequence). The data derive from a study of cytomegalovirus exposure and HLA in healthy donors. The PCR used 60 Vbeta and 13 Jbeta primers. Clones were sequenced by immunoSEQ multiplex PCR, and TCRdb holds only the in-frame ones, with some missing. Counted here are 150,000 to 200,000 clones, roughly 76% occurring once; the ten biggest clones make up approximately 13%.

The clonotype originates from a woman aged 45-65 years in good health and CMV-seronegative. V is TRBV5-4 and J is TRBJ2-1, with D possibly being TRBD2 (6 bases). Sequencing was performed on PBMCs. Written as DNA, the CDR3 is TGTGCCTCCCAGACTAGTTACAATGAGCAGTTCTTC. It translates to CASQTSYNEQFF.